Listed here are 21 T cell receptor beta chains from one sample, sequenced in a study of T-cell reconstitution after alpha-beta-depleted transplantation in children. Study findings and constraints: The study reportedly traced alpha-beta T cells about two months after transplant to several hundred expanded graft clones.

The antigens these receptors bind are not known. It was with unique molecular identifiers that the TCRbeta library was prepared. TCRdb redid the calling of the PCR reads with MiXCR, one entry per CDR3 protein. The sample shows fewer than 40,000 distinct CDR3 sequences, over 6.5% of them seen only once. The material was peripheral blood, obtained 60 days after TCRalphabeta/CD19-depleted stem cell transplant. These receptors were collected from a child under two years old who had a stem cell transplant for acute myeloid leukemia, so the T cells may come from the graft donor.

Many counts were recorded for this clonotype. The J gene is TRBJ1-2, the V gene TRBV7-2; D gene uncertain. CDR1 and CDR2 (germline): SGHTA, FQGNSA. Trimming removed 1 base at V and 8 bases at J, with 8 bases between. The CDR3 extends over 12 amino acids. CDR3 sequence reads: CASSLDRRGYTF. CDR3 in DNA: TGTGCCAGCAGCTTAGACCGACGAGGCTACACCTTC.

This clonotype was counted ten times or more. CDR3 nucleotides: TGTGCCGTACAGGGGGGGGAGACCCAGTACTTC. Translating it yields CAVQGGETQYF. This rearrangement joins TRBV24-1 to TRBJ2-5, with a weak D call TRBD1 (8 bases). CDR3 size: 11 residues. Per the germline V gene, CDR1 is KGHDR and CDR2 is SFDVKD. Between the trimmed V and J ends, which lost 12 bases and 5 bases, there was a span of 12 bases.

Of note for this clonotype: The junction departs from germline at one end; a sequencing error may be responsible. V gene TRBV13 combines with J gene TRBJ2-7; D not resolved. Germline CDR1 reads PRHDT; CDR2 reads FYEKMQ (reference sequence). The CDR3 consists of 14 residues. The chain's CDR3 is CASSPGLLSYELYF. DNA for the CDR3: TGTGCCAGCAGCCCCGGGCTCCTCTCCTACGAGCTGTACTTC.

CDR3 in amino acids: CASSAVGLEQYF. The CDR3 DNA sequence: TGTGCCAGCTCCGCGGTAGGGCTCGAGCAGTACTTC. This chain joins TRBV7-9 and TRBJ2-7; unclear D gene. Trimming took 8 bases from V and 6 from J, leaving 14 bases between them. This CDR3 contains 12 residues. The germline gives CDR1 SEHNR, CDR2 FQNEAQ (reference sequence). Looking up the rest from reference TRBV7-9 and TRBJ2-7 gives the full variable domain: DTGVSQNPRHKITKRGQNVTFRCDPISEHNRLYWYRQTLGQGPEFLTYFQNEAQLEKSRLLSDRFSAERPKGSFSTLEIQRTEQGDSAMYLCASSAVGLEQYFGPGTRLTVT.

The table lists this clonotype with many counts. The gene calls are TRBV5-1 and TRBJ2-5; weak D call: TRBD1 (7 bases). V lost 0 bases to trimming and J lost 4 bases, with 10 bases between them. The CDR3 has 14 residues. Germline V lookup: CDR1 SGHRS, CDR2 YFSETQ. The CDR3 is CASSLGQGGETQYF. In DNA form, the CDR3 reads TGCGCCAGCAGCTTGGGTCAGGGGGGAGAGACCCAGTACTTC.

In this sample, this clonotype turned up many times. The chain is built from TRBV29-1 and TRBJ2-5; TRBD2 is a possible D gene (5 bases). This CDR3 spans 12 amino acids. Per germline, CDR1 SQVTM and CDR2 ANQGSEA. The V end was cut by 7 bases, the J end by 4 bases, with 13 bases between. The CDR3 coding sequence is TGCAGCGCCAGGACTTCCTTAGAGACCCAGTACTTC. This translates into CSARTSLETQYF.

This clonotype occurred many times. This chain joins TRBV6-2 or TRBV6-3 and TRBJ2-1; D gene uncertain. This CDR3 contains 14 residues. The germline V and J ends were trimmed by 8 bases and 5 bases, with 16 bases remaining between them. In germline, CDR1 is MNHEY, CDR2 SVGEGT. The CDR3 DNA follows: TGTGCCAGCTTCTCCGGACCCTTAAACAATGAGCAGTTCTTC. Protein: CASFSGPLNNEQFF.

This clonotype was seen at least ten times. The chain carries TRBV7-2 and TRBJ2-7; D is ambiguous. The length of the CDR3 is 14 residues. Germline CDR1 and CDR2: SGHTA and FQGNSA. Trimming took 0 bases from V and 5 from J, leaving 11 bases between them. CDR3 nucleotide sequence: TGTGCCAGCAGCTTAGCACCTAGACCCCACGAGCAGTACTTC. Its protein is CASSLAPRPHEQYF.

The chain links TRBV7-2 to TRBJ1-5; D not certain. CDR1 and CDR2 from the germline V gene are SGHTA and FQGNSA. This CDR3 contains 13 residues. V was shortened by 5 bases and J by 5 bases, with 10 bases between the two germline ends. The CDR3 is CASSDFSHQPQHF. DNA of the CDR3: TGTGCCAGCAGCGATTTCAGTCATCAGCCCCAGCATTTT.

This clonotype was recorded at least ten times. The chain couples TRBV5-1 to TRBJ2-3; 12 bases are a match to TRBD2. Germline CDR1 is SGHRS and CDR2 is YFSETQ. The CDR3 consists of 18 residues. J gave up 0 bases and V 1 base, and 6 bases lay outside the gene matches. The CDR3 region has the DNA TGCGCCAGCAGCTTGAAACTAGCGGGAGGTCCTAGCACAGATACGCAGTATTTT. Translation: CASSLKLAGGPSTDTQYF.

The table lists this clonotype with many counts. The chain employs TRBV7-9 and TRBJ1-1; 8 nucleotides agree with TRBD1. Looked up from germline, CDR1 is SEHNR and CDR2 is FQNEAQ (reference sequence). This CDR3 has 15 amino acids. J lost 0 bases, V lost 3 bases, and 3 bases had no gene match. The CDR3 reads CASSLVQGVNTEAFF. The CDR3 coding sequence is TGTGCCAGCAGCTTGGTACAGGGGGTGAACACTGAAGCTTTCTTT.

This clonotype was found many times. V and J are TRBV7-8 and TRBJ2-2; 8 bases match TRBD2. Germline CDR1 reads SGHVS; CDR2 reads FQNEAQ. V trimming: 7 bases; J trimming: 0 bases; junction bases outside the gene matches: 10. The CDR3 contains 17 residues. CDR3 in DNA: TGTGCCAGCACCTCTAAGGTAGCGGGGTCGAACACCGGGGAGCTGTTTTTT. Translating it yields CASTSKVAGSNTGELFF.

This clonotype was seen many times. The chain links TRBV7-9 to TRBJ2-3; TRBD1 matches at 9 bases. This CDR3 has 18 amino acids. In germline, CDR1 is SEHNR, CDR2 FQNEAQ (reference sequence). Trimming at V came to 0 bases and at J to 1 base, leaving 8 bases not matched to a gene. CDR3 DNA sequence: TGTGCCAGCAGCTTAGCGGCCTACAGGGGGCTTCGCACAGATACGCAGTATTTT. This translates into CASSLAAYRGLRTDTQYF.

At least ten counts were recorded for this clonotype. This chain joins TRBV5-1 and TRBJ2-1; 9 bases are a match to TRBD2. Trimming cost V 2 bases and J 3 bases; bases outside gene matches: 3. The CDR3 has 15 residues. Germline V CDR1 and CDR2: SGHRS, YFSETQ. Here the CDR3 reads CASSFRREGYNEQFF. CDR3 nucleotide sequence: TGCGCCAGCAGCTTTAGGCGGGAGGGCTACAATGAGCAGTTCTTC.

The sample holds many counts of this clonotype. J is TRBJ2-7 and V is TRBV27; tentative D call: TRBD1 (5 bases). Germline assignment: CDR1 MNHEY and CDR2 SMNVEV (reference sequence). With 2 bases removed from V and 0 bases from J, the gap between germline ends came to 8 bases. The CDR3 totals 14 residues. CDR3 DNA: TGTGCCAGCAGTTTAACAGGCTTCTCCTACGAGCAGTACTTC. Translating it yields CASSLTGFSYEQYF.

This clonotype was recorded many times. The rearrangement uses TRBV29-1 and TRBJ1-2; no reliable D call. This CDR3 comprises 12 residues. Per the germline V gene, CDR1 is SQVTM and CDR2 is ANQGSEA. V shed 3 bases and J shed 7 bases, with 12 bases lying between them. This CDR3 is CSVDPAMAGYTF. CDR3 coding DNA: TGCAGCGTTGACCCGGCCATGGCTGGCTACACCTTC.

This clonotype was observed at least ten times. This rearrangement joins TRBV12-3 or TRBV12-4 to TRBJ2-5; D may be TRBD1 (5 bases). The V gene lost 5 bases and the J gene lost 3 bases, with 22 bases spanning the gap. The CDR3 spans 17 residues. The CDR3, as DNA: TGTGCCAGCAGTCCCCGGAAGGGGATTAGGGCCGAAGAGACCCAGTACTTC. It encodes CASSPRKGIRAEETQYF.

At least ten counts were recorded for this clonotype. V gene TRBV12-5 combines with J gene TRBJ2-5; the match to TRBD1 covers 10 bases. The CDR3 spans 15 residues. J was trimmed by 5 bases and V by 2 bases; bases with no gene match: 5. CDR1 LGHNT and CDR2 FRNRAP come from the germline V gene. The CDR3: CASGLWDRGGETQYF. DNA of the CDR3: TGTGCTAGTGGTTTGTGGGACAGGGGCGGTGAGACCCAGTACTTC. The full variable domain, completed using reference TRBV12-5 and TRBJ2-5, is DARVTQTPRHKVTEMGQEVTMRCQPILGHNTVFWYRQTMMQGLELLAYFRNRAPLDDSGMPKDRFSAEMPDATLATLKIQPSEPRDSAVYFCASGLWDRGGETQYFGPGTRLLVL.

At least ten counts were recorded for this clonotype. The chain recombines TRBV20-1 with TRBJ2-1; 8 nucleotides line up with TRBD2. This CDR3 is built from 14 residues. The germline V gene has CDR1 DFQATT and CDR2 SNEGSKA (reference sequence). Losses at the gene ends were 3 bases for V and 3 bases for J; bases not matched to a gene: 4. The CDR3 is CSASSLAGYNEQFF. CDR3 nucleotides: TGCAGTGCTAGCAGTCTAGCGGGCTACAATGAGCAGTTCTTC.

This clonotype was observed many times. The chain uses TRBV30 and TRBJ2-5, with TRBD2 matching over 12 bases. The CDR3 covers 16 residues. Unmatched junction bases numbered 6, after V lost 0 bases and J lost 4 bases. CDR1 GTSNPN and CDR2 SVGIG come from the germline V gene (reference sequence). CDR3 coding DNA: TGTGCCTGGAGTGTACGGCTAGCGGGAGGGGGAGAGACCCAGTACTTC. Translating it yields CAWSVRLAGGGETQYF.

This clonotype was seen at least ten times. V gene TRBV12-5 combines with J gene TRBJ1-1; TRBD1 agrees at 7 bases. Germline loops: CDR1 LGHNT, CDR2 FRNRAP. The ends lost 6 bases at V and 1 base at J; junction bases unmatched: 5. This CDR3 region has 14 residues. The CDR3 region is CASGTDRRNTEAFF. DNA of the CDR3: TGTGCTAGTGGAACGGACAGGAGGAACACTGAAGCTTTCTTT.